The sample holds many counts of the clone carrying this T cell receptor (beta chain). Its specificity is unknown. The V end was cut by 0 bases, the J end by 7 bases, with 21 bases between. CDR1 is SGHVS, CDR2 FQNEAQ, per germline. The CDR3 totals 17 residues. The data derive from a study of T cells after yellow fever vaccination. Findings and caveats of the study: Abundant clonotypes from the bulk population could contaminate FACS-sorted repertoires.

TCRdb recomputed calls from the 5' RACE reads with MiXCR, one row per CDR3 protein. The table shows some 240,000 distinct CDR3 sequences, with over 3% occurring only once. This receptor was taken from a young man who received the YFV17D yellow fever vaccine. The chain has TRBV7-8 and TRBJ2-5; D may be TRBD2 (7 bases). The sample consisted of PBMCs, taken 15 days after the yellow fever booster vaccination. The CDR3: CASSLAIRRGGRGTQYF. In DNA, the CDR3 is TGTGCCAGCAGCTTAGCGATACGGAGGGGGGGGCGTGGGACCCAGTACTTC.